The T cell receptor beta chain under discussion was sequenced for a study of low-dose radiotherapy and immunotherapy resistance in tumors (dated by TCRdb to 2021 to 2024). About the investigation overall: In Cohort 1, each fraction delivered 0.5 Gy every 2 weeks, and the prescribed total PTV dose was 6.5 Gy. For Cohort 2, the dose was 1 Gy per fraction given every two weeks, adding up to 13 Gy in total across 26 weeks. Patients were given nivolumab as a 240 mg flat dose every two weeks and ipilimumab at 1 mg/kg every six weeks, with both drugs delivered intravenously. Every two weeks, patients got intravenous cyclophosphamide at 200 mg/m2, given one day ahead of each radiation and immunotherapy administration. Aspirin 300 mg was taken orally once daily by patients for four cycles, starting on cycle 1 day 1. No randomization into treatment groups was done for the people taking part in the trial. Eight patients were included in the translational analysis, namely three from the first dose cohort plus the first five from the second dose cohort.

Sequenced on an Illumina HiSeq 2500. To make first-strand cDNA, Superscript III was used along with a set of TRAV- and TRBV-specific primers so that both the TCRalpha and TCRbeta chains were covered. TCRs were amplified with Phusion for 20 to 25 PCR cycles, with a constant-region primer paired with the adapter attached to the V primers. Amplification of the isolated mRNA was done with the MessageAmp II aRNA Amplification Kit, which involved a roughly 16-hour in vitro transcription at 37 degrees C. The Dynabeads mRNA DIRECT Purification Kit was used to isolate mRNA for TCR sequencing. Indexed Illumina adapters were added in a second 25-cycle Phusion PCR, and the resulting products were purified with AMPure XP beads. The authors' pipeline ran thus. Custom Perl scripts pooled TCR sequences encoding the same protein, removed out-of-frame sequences and computed each clonotype's abundance. Any TCR sequence supported by only a single read was excluded from analysis. Repertoire metrics included Shannon entropy, Gini index, clonality, richness, and frequency of TCRs shared between repertoires. TCRdb reran the public reads through fastp at Q25 and MiXCR, keeping productive beta chains. All rows with the same CDR3 protein become a single entry with the most common DNA and genes. The V and J calls follow TCRdb's processing rather than the paper's. Here the sample has under 70,000 distinct CDR3 sequences; roughly 23% occur a single time. Together, the top ten hold roughly 6.7% of the sample.

The germline V gene gives CDR1 as KGHSH and CDR2 as LQKENI. Spanning cysteine to phenylalanine, the CDR3 consists of 21 amino acids. Of the read, only the CDR3 DNA is kept; its 63 bases are in frame from base 1. The meaning of the sample's time point label: after trial treatment. The sample's treatment or condition label, in plain terms: LDRT plus nivolumab, ipilimumab, low-dose cyclophosphamide and aspirin (RACIN trial). The donors came from RACIN, which was a single-arm phase I dose-escalation trial that paired nivolumab and ipilimumab with aspirin, low-dose cyclophosphamide and low-dose radiotherapy. Eligible patients had advanced, TIL-negative solid tumors. With respect to this clonotype: Its antigen remains unidentified. A clone one base away is much larger, so this may be a read error.

The sample here was PBMCs, taken after low-dose radiotherapy plus immunotherapy. The receptor comes from a male donor with prostate cancer. Recombination joined TRBV18 with TRBJ1-2; 10 central bases correspond to TRBD1. This receptor has the CDR3 CPSSPLGPGTGDLVPNYGYTF. In nucleotides, the sequence is TGTCCCAGCTCACCACTAGGTCCCGGGACAGGGGATCTTGTTCCTAACTATGGCTACACCTTC.